Below, one TCR beta chain is given with its context. The antigen is undetermined. The data were taken from a study of T cell responses to AZD1222 COVID-19 vaccine. The table came from immunoSEQ multiplex PCR; TCRdb's copy has only in-frame clones and leaves some out. This sample has more than 100,000 clones, with roughly 87% found just once. The length of the CDR3 is 15 residues. The trim removed 3 bases at V and 1 base at J, leaving 6 bases unmatched. CDR1 and CDR2 (germline): DFQATT, SNEGSKA (reference sequence). Study-level points and caveats: It should be noted that donors were predominantly white British and more often female, and clonal diversity was possibly underestimated.

The sample in question was peripheral blood, obtained on day 0 of AZD1222 vaccination. This sequence was found in an adult in good health. This chain joins TRBV20-1 and TRBJ1-1; TRBD1 aligns across 9 bases. This CDR3 reads CSASGTGRPNTEAFF. The CDR3 bases are TGCAGTGCTAGTGGGACAGGGAGGCCGAACACTGAAGCTTTCTTT.